This is a list of T cell receptor beta chains from one sample in a study of T cell repertoires in cytomegalovirus infection. Antigen specificity for these receptors is unknown. TCRdb called the reads again in MiXCR, with one record for every CDR3 protein. The profile shows about 60,000 distinct CDR3 sequences, roughly 20% of them singletons. This specimen was CD8+ T cells from cultured PBMCs, taken from culture after CMV antigen stimulation. Receptor source: a human donor in good health (CMV status not recorded). Some clones in this sample may be carry-over from other donors' samples. Both conserved end residues are part of each CDR3. Expanded clones get a size class; other rows say once, few or many, or leave the size out.

abundance	v_gene	j_gene	CDR3aa
few	TRBV27	TRBJ2-1	CASSLFGTYNEQFF
few	TRBV7-8	TRBJ1-3	CASSLKAMGRISWDTGNTIYF
few	TRBV27	TRBJ2-1	CASRGPPYYNEQFF
few	TRBV4-1	TRBJ1-1	CASSQLGGATEAFF
.	TRBV7-2	TRBJ2-1	CASTPYGGPYNEQFF
.	TRBV11-2	TRBJ2-1	CASSLSYGPRGPDSYNEQFF
.	TRBV7-2	TRBJ1-1	CASSFGLSRTEAFF
.	TRBV6-6	TRBJ2-7	CASSYSIDGGRVEQYF
many	TRBV6-6	TRBJ2-3	CASSRPRNTQYF
few	TRBV4-1	TRBJ2-5	CASSPTSEVWETQYF
many	TRBV4-2	TRBJ2-7	CASSQDAGGAEEQYF
few	TRBV7-3	TRBJ2-5	CASSLAPKGPGETQYF
few	TRBV7-6	TRBJ2-2	CASSFGTPDTGELFF
few	TRBV13	TRBJ1-2	CASSQDRGNYGYTF
few	TRBV27	TRBJ1-4	CASSPLGRGPEGSNEKLFF
.	TRBV7-9	TRBJ1-2	CASSLGSLYGYTF
.	TRBV28	TRBJ2-5	CASSTGPGQRKTQYF
few	TRBV4-2	TRBJ2-7	CASSQEGRSGTYF
.	TRBV12-3/TRBV12-4	TRBJ2-2	CASSLFGLDVGELFF
few	TRBV12-3/TRBV12-4	TRBJ1-2	CASSWGADGYTF
few	TRBV12-3/TRBV12-4	TRBJ2-5	CASTDTVETQYF
.	TRBV7-9	TRBJ2-7	CASSGRTGVYEQYF
once	TRBV7-6	TRBJ2-7	CASSRDRAYEQYF
.	TRBV20-1	TRBJ1-1	CSAQKEWGDMNTEAFF
few	TRBV7-6	TRBJ2-4	CASSPRGAGLKNIQYF
few	TRBV24-1	TRBJ2-1	CATSAQRAPYNEQFF
.	TRBV5-6	TRBJ1-1	CASSPKLGNTEAFF
few	TRBV6-6	TRBJ1-5	CASSYSQGSNQPQHF
.	TRBV10-3	TRBJ2-4	CAIQGVAKNIQYF
.	TRBV7-9	TRBJ2-5	CASSRTGPETQYF
few	TRBV7-8	TRBJ2-5	CASKEEQGMRETQYF
.	TRBV7-6	TRBJ2-1	CASSLEPGASSYNEQFF
few	TRBV6-5	TRBJ2-3	CASSPWEGGNTDTQYF
many	TRBV7-9	TRBJ2-7	CASSFRGVHEQYF
.	TRBV7-9	TRBJ2-1	CASSLSPTREQFF
.	TRBV7-9	TRBJ1-2	CASSLVWEDGYTF
many	TRBV4-1	TRBJ1-1	CASSQSGGLLSTEAFF
.	TRBV11-2	TRBJ2-1	CASSFRQGAYNEQFF
few	TRBV7-2	TRBJ1-2	CASSLVEVNYGYTF
few	TRBV4-1	TRBJ2-7	CASSQGGGSDEQYF